The 27 T cell receptor beta chains below come from one sample, sequenced in a study of regulatory T cells in long-lasting Graves disease. CDR3 regions were amplified by Arm-PCR using iRepertoire HTBI primers to build TCR beta libraries. TCRdb redid the calling of the multiplex PCR reads with MiXCR, one entry per CDR3 protein. This table has 400,000 to 450,000 distinct CDR3 sequences, about 15% appearing once. Time point in this sample: newly diagnosed GD, antithyroid drugs for less than 3 months. From PBMCs, RNA was extracted and then used to make the TCR library. This sample was shared with a second study, whose subject was T cells in Graves' hyperthyroidism and ophthalmopathy.

Sequenced material: peripheral blood mononuclear cells (PBMCs), taken at new diagnosis, from a patient treated with antithyroid drugs. All receptors derive from a woman aged 25 to 39 with Graves disease.

The CDR3 DNA reads TGTGCCAGCAGCTTGGCAGCCCGAGTCTATGGCTACACCTTC. This encodes CASSLAARVYGYTF. The chain links TRBV5-8 to TRBJ1-2; no firm D call. The V end was cut by 0 bases, the J end by 4 bases, with 10 bases between. Germline V gene data show CDR1 as SGHTS and CDR2 as YDEGEE. This CDR3 contains 14 residues.

This clonotype was counted ten times or more. The CDR3 DNA is TGCAGCGTTGAAGATCCACAGGGGGAGTCCTACGAGCAGTACTTC. This encodes CSVEDPQGESYEQYF. This chain uses TRBV29-1 with TRBJ2-7; 8 nucleotides align to TRBD1. V gave up 0 bases and J gave up 1 base; unmatched junction bases: 5. CDR1 is SQVTM and CDR2 is ANQGSEA in the germline V gene. The CDR3 loop spans 15 amino acids.

A remark on this clonotype: A read error may be the cause here, since a much bigger clone is one base away. The V and J genes are TRBV24-1 and TRBJ1-1; unclear D gene. Trimming stripped 4 bases from V and 3 bases from J, with 11 bases between. The CDR3 sequence is 14 residues long. Germline CDR1 and CDR2: KGHDR and SFDVKD. In nucleotides, the CDR3 is TGTGCCACCAGTGACCCGTCTGGGGACACTGAAGCTTTCTTT. Translation: CATSDPSGDTEAFF.

This clonotype was observed many times. Sequence at one end of the junction differs from germline and may be a read error. The rearrangement joins TRBV7-9 to TRBJ2-3; D may correspond to TRBD1 or TRBD2 (5 bases each). The CDR3 spans 12 residues. CDR1 and CDR2 from the germline V gene are SEHNR and FQNEAQ (reference sequence). CDR3 sequence (DNA): TGTGCCAGCAGCGGGGGTGACAAACTACGGGATTTT. It is translated as CASSGGDKLRDF.

This clonotype was seen a few times. The chain carries TRBV28 and TRBJ1-4; 7 nucleotides align to TRBD1. V shed 8 bases, J shed 7 bases, and the junction held 7 bases outside the gene matches. Germline-derived CDR1 and CDR2 are MDHEN and SYDVKM. This CDR3 spans 13 amino acids. The CDR3: CASSGGFGEKLFF. In nucleotides, the CDR3 is TGTGCCAGCTCAGGGGGATTTGGTGAAAAACTGTTTTTT. Supplemented by reference TRBV28 and TRBJ1-4, the full variable domain reads DVKVTQSSRYLVKRTGEKVFLECVQDMDHENMFWYRQDPGLGLRLIYFSYDVKMKEKGDIPEGYSVSREKKERFSLILESASTNQTSMYLCASSGGFGEKLFFGSGTQLSVL.

The chain recombines TRBV29-1 with TRBJ1-2; D gene ambiguous. CDR3 length: 13 amino acids. The V end was cut by 7 bases, the J end by 0 bases, with 12 bases between. Germline-derived CDR1 and CDR2 are SQVTM and ANQGSEA. CDR3 residues: CSGRRITNYGYTF. In nucleotides, the CDR3 is TGCAGCGGCCGACGGATTACTAACTATGGCTACACCTTC.

On this clonotype: One base separates it from a far larger clone, so it is likely a read error. This chain joins TRBV11-2 and TRBJ2-4, with 9 bases aligning to TRBD2. CDR3 length: 15 residues. V was pared by 2 bases and J by 13 bases, with 12 bases of the junction left unmatched. The germline gives CDR1 SGHAT, CDR2 FQNNGV. The CDR3 protein is CASSLLAVVAGEQYF. CDR3 DNA sequence: TGTGCCAGCAGCTTACTAGCAGTGGTAGCGGGAGAGCAGTACTTC.

This clonotype was detected ten times or more. The chain carries TRBV28 and TRBJ1-4, with D hard to call. The CDR3 is 13 amino acids. Germline loops: CDR1 MDHEN, CDR2 SYDVKM. Trimming took off 2 bases at V and 5 bases at J, with 6 bases between the two ends. CDR3 sequence reads: CASSLPQNEKLFF. The CDR3 nucleotides are TGTGCCAGCAGTTTACCCCAGAATGAAAAACTGTTTTTT. The full variable domain, rest sourced from reference TRBV28 and TRBJ1-4, is DVKVTQSSRYLVKRTGEKVFLECVQDMDHENMFWYRQDPGLGLRLIYFSYDVKMKEKGDIPEGYSVSREKKERFSLILESASTNQTSMYLCASSLPQNEKLFFGSGTQLSVL.

About this clonotype: One end of the junction fails to match germline, which may point to a read error. The J gene is TRBJ2-4, the V gene TRBV7-8, with 10 bases aligning to TRBD2. Germline values: CDR1 SGHVS, CDR2 FQNEAQ. The CDR3 has 17 residues. CDR3 nucleotides: TGCGCCAGCAGCCAAGCAGCGGGAGGGCTAGCCAAAAACATTCAGTACTTC. Translated: CASSQAAGGLAKNIQYF.

The V gene is TRBV12-3 or TRBV12-4, the J gene TRBJ2-2; 10 nucleotides line up with TRBD1. The CDR3 runs 17 residues. V trimming: 6 bases; J trimming: 4 bases; junction bases outside the gene matches: 11. The CDR3 sequence is CASRPEGGQGGTGELFF. The CDR3 DNA is TGTGCCAGCAGGCCAGAAGGAGGACAGGGGGGCACCGGGGAGCTGTTTTTT.

This clonotype was counted ten times or more. The CDR3 loop reads CSARGLTALFNTEAFF. The DNA for the CDR3 is TGCAGTGCTAGAGGCCTCACGGCTTTGTTCAACACTGAAGCTTTCTTT. The chain combines TRBV20-1 with TRBJ1-1; D unclear. The CDR3 spans 16 residues. Germline V gene lookup returns CDR1 DFQATT and CDR2 SNEGSKA (reference sequence). Trimming took 1 base from V and 2 from J, leaving 17 bases between them.

At least ten counts were recorded for this clonotype. The chain employs TRBV6-2 or TRBV6-3 and TRBJ2-1; D perhaps matches TRBD1 (5 bases). The CDR3 extends over 15 amino acids. Germline V gene sequence: CDR1 MNHEY, CDR2 SVGEGT. V was clipped by 0 bases and J by 12 bases, with 18 bases between them. Here the CDR3 DNA reads TGTGCCAGCAGTTACTCCGACAGCCGGCTTCTGGGGCAGTTCTTC. Amino acid sequence: CASSYSDSRLLGQFF.

The sample holds a few counts of this clonotype. CDR3 nucleotides: TGTGCCAGCTCTATCGGCTACGAGCAGTACTTC. It specifies CASSIGYEQYF. The genes are TRBV19 and TRBJ2-7; unclear D gene. The germline gives CDR1 LNHDA, CDR2 SQIVND (reference sequence). The CDR3 is 11 amino acids. Trimming took 9 bases from V and 3 from J, leaving 9 bases between them.

Concerning this clonotype: This clone may be a read error of a much larger clone one base away. The chain has TRBV6-2 or TRBV6-3 and TRBJ2-7, with 7 bases aligning to TRBD2. With 5 bases clipped from V and 5 bases from J, the junction kept 15 bases outside the gene matches. CDR1 and CDR2 from the germline V gene are MNHEY and SVGEGT. This CDR3 has 16 amino acids. DNA of the CDR3: TGTGCCAGCAGTCCCGAAACTGGCGGGAGAGATAACGAGCAGTACTTC. Encoded protein: CASSPETGGRDNEQYF.

This chain uses TRBV4-1 with TRBJ1-1; D is ambiguous. The CDR3 spans 11 residues. Germline lookup yields CDR1 MGHRA and CDR2 YSYEKL. V lost 8 bases to trimming and J lost 10 bases, with 14 bases between them. The CDR3 loop is CASLGLRGAFF. In DNA, the CDR3 is TGCGCCAGCCTCGGCCTCCGAGGAGCTTTCTTT.

Ten or more counts support this clonotype. J is TRBJ2-7 and V is TRBV24-1; TRBD2 agrees at 11 bases. The germline V gene encodes CDR1 KGHDR and CDR2 SFDVKD. The CDR3 runs to 21 residues. V shed 3 bases, J shed 6 bases, and the junction held 24 bases outside the gene matches. CDR3 region: CATSDPGFGPTPGLADLEQYF. DNA for the CDR3: TGTGCCACCAGTGATCCCGGTTTCGGCCCTACACCGGGACTAGCGGATCTCGAGCAGTACTTC.

In DNA form, the CDR3 reads TGTGCTAGTGGGCGGGACAGCTCTGGGGCCAACGTCCTGACTTTC. Amino acids: CASGRDSSGANVLTF. The chain is built from TRBV12-5 and TRBJ2-6, with D possibly being TRBD1 (7 bases). The CDR3 consists of 15 residues. CDR1 is LGHNT and CDR2 is FRNRAP in the germline V gene. V was clipped by 6 bases and J by 0 bases, with 9 bases between them.

This clonotype was picked up many times. The chain is built from TRBV7-9 and TRBJ2-3; 10 bases are shared with TRBD2. The V and J ends lost 1 base and 8 bases, in that order; junction bases with no gene match: 9. CDR1 is SEHNR, CDR2 FQNEAQ, per germline (reference sequence). CDR3 length equals 16 residues. The CDR3 bases are TGTGCCAGCAGCTTAGTTTTAACTCTAGCGGGAGTTACGCAGTATTTT. It specifies CASSLVLTLAGVTQYF.

This chain links TRBV14 with TRBJ2-3; 8 nucleotides agree with TRBD1. The germline V gene has CDR1 SGHDN and CDR2 FVKESK. The CDR3 extends over 15 amino acids. With V trimmed by 3 bases and J by 2 bases, 4 bases remained unmatched. The CDR3 DNA reads as TGTGCCAGCAGCCAGTCGACAGGGGTCACAGATACGCAGTATTTT. Protein sequence: CASSQSTGVTDTQYF. Complete variable domain (other parts from reference TRBV14 and TRBJ2-3): EAGVTQFPSHSVIEKGQTVTLRCDPISGHDNLYWYRRVMGKEIKFLLHFVKESKQDESGMPNNRFLAERTGGTYSTLKVQPAELEDSGVYFCASSQSTGVTDTQYFGPGTRLTVL.

In this sample, this clonotype turned up many times. The J gene is TRBJ2-1, the V gene TRBV20-1; D uncertain. The CDR3 has 13 residues. With 0 bases removed from V and 3 bases from J, the gap between germline ends came to 6 bases. Germline CDR1 is DFQATT and CDR2 is SNEGSKA (reference sequence). CDR3 residues: CSARDLFYNEQFF. In DNA, the CDR3 is TGCAGTGCTAGAGATCTATTCTACAATGAGCAGTTCTTC.

This clonotype was recorded many times. The chain recombines TRBV20-1 with TRBJ2-1, with 11 bases that match TRBD2. CDR3 length equals 14 residues. Germline values: CDR1 DFQATT, CDR2 SNEGSKA (reference sequence). Trimming at V came to 6 bases and at J to 4 bases, leaving 5 bases not matched to a gene. CDR3 amino acids: CSAPTSGMYNEQFF. DNA of the CDR3: TGCAGTGCCCCGACTAGCGGGATGTACAATGAGCAGTTCTTC.

This clonotype was detected ten times or more. This chain uses TRBV11-2 with TRBJ2-1; the match to TRBD2 covers 8 bases. With V trimmed by 0 bases and J by 9 bases, 7 bases remained unmatched. CDR1 is SGHAT and CDR2 is FQNNGV in the germline V gene. The CDR3 extends over 15 amino acids. CDR3 DNA sequence: TGTGCCAGCAGCTTAGAGTTCACTAGCGGCCGTGAGCAGTTCTTC. Translation gives CASSLEFTSGREQFF.

This clonotype was observed at least ten times. The chain couples TRBV12-3 or TRBV12-4 to TRBJ2-7; TRBD2 might be the D (5 bases). The CDR3 totals 15 residues. Trimming removed 3 bases from V and 2 bases from J, with 14 bases in between. DNA of the CDR3: TGTGCCAGCAGTTTGGGCCCCAGAGGGCCCTACGAGCAGTACTTC. Its protein product is CASSLGPRGPYEQYF.

This clonotype has a count of ten or more. The V and J genes are TRBV5-6 and TRBJ1-1, with D possibly matching TRBD1 (5 bases). Germline V CDR1 and CDR2: SGHDT, YYEEEE. V was pared by 0 bases and J by 1 base, with 13 bases between. CDR3 length equals 16 residues. CDR3 residues: CASSLAGTPANTEAFF. In nucleotides, the CDR3 is TGTGCCAGCAGCTTGGCGGGGACGCCGGCGAACACTGAAGCTTTCTTT.

This clonotype was found a few times. This chain links TRBV30 with TRBJ2-1; a possible D gene is TRBD1 (6 bases). V dropped 1 base and J dropped 3 bases, with 19 bases sitting between them. Germline assignment: CDR1 GTSNPN and CDR2 SVGIG (reference sequence). CDR3 size: 17 residues. The CDR3 here is CAWSEAGAPLLYNEQFF. In nucleotides, the CDR3 is TGTGCCTGGAGTGAGGCAGGGGCACCCCTCCTCTACAATGAGCAGTTCTTC.

This clonotype occurred many times. V is TRBV11-2 and J is TRBJ2-1, with D uncertain. The CDR3 is made up of 15 amino acids. Germline V gives CDR1 SGHAT, CDR2 FQNNGV. V lost 0 bases, J lost 4 bases, and 10 bases lay in between. The CDR3 loop is CASSLEGGPYNEQFF. The CDR3 DNA reads as TGTGCCAGCAGCTTAGAGGGCGGACCTTACAATGAGCAGTTCTTC.

This clonotype occurred a few times. The rearrangement links TRBV6-2 or TRBV6-3 to TRBJ1-1; possible D gene TRBD1, 6 bases. CDR1 is MNHEY, CDR2 SVGEGT, per germline. V was cut by 5 bases and J by 10 bases, with 20 bases left in between. There are 14 residues in the CDR3. CDR3 residues: CASSESRGGVLAFF. For the CDR3, the DNA is TGTGCCAGCAGTGAATCAAGGGGGGGTGTGTTAGCTTTCTTT.